The 22 T cell receptor beta chains in this list originate from one sample, sequenced in a study of cytomegalovirus exposure and HLA in healthy donors. Primers included in the PCR were 60 Vbeta and 13 Jbeta primers. Data came from immunoSEQ multiplex PCR; TCRdb stores just in-frame clones and leaves some out. The table lists 100,000 to 120,000 clones, roughly two thirds of them singletons, with over 6.5% in the top ten. The sample consisted of PBMCs. All receptors come from a young man in good health and CMV-seropositive.

The gene calls are TRBV5-1 and TRBJ1-2; D may be TRBD1 (6 bases). Per the germline V gene, CDR1 is SGHRS and CDR2 is YFSETQ. CDR3 length: 15 amino acids. Trimming left V 0 bases short and J 4 bases short, with 13 bases between. CDR3 protein: CASSLVGGPSYGYTF. The CDR3 nucleotides read TGCGCCAGCAGCTTGGTGGGGGGGCCAAGCTATGGCTACACCTTC.

This clone has only a few counts. The genes are TRBV13 and TRBJ1-1, with unresolved D. Trimming pared 2 bases from V and 3 bases from J, leaving 13 bases between. The CDR3 loop spans 15 amino acids. In germline, CDR1 is PRHDT, CDR2 FYEKMQ (reference sequence). In DNA form, the CDR3 reads TGTGCCAGCAGCTTAAGAGGTAACGGGGACACTGAAGCTTTCTTT. This codes for CASSLRGNGDTEAFF.

The rearrangement links TRBV7-9 to TRBJ2-2, with 7 bases that match TRBD2. There are 14 residues in the CDR3. V gave up 2 bases and J gave up 7 bases; unmatched junction bases: 4. Germline V gene lookup returns CDR1 SEHNR and CDR2 FQNEAQ (reference sequence). This CDR3 reads CASSLTGGIGELFF. For the CDR3, the DNA is TGTGCCAGCAGCTTAACGGGGGGTATCGGGGAGCTGTTTTTT.

This clone has more than one count but fewer than ten. This chain joins TRBV18 and TRBJ2-5; no clear D. The germline V and J ends were trimmed by 2 bases and 8 bases, with 9 bases remaining between them. Looked up from germline, CDR1 is KGHSH and CDR2 is LQKENI. This CDR3 has 12 amino acids. The CDR3 DNA reads TGTGCCAGCTCACCAGGCGGAAGAACCCAGTACTTC. This encodes CASSPGGRTQYF.

The sample holds a few counts of this clone. The V gene is TRBV5-4, the J gene TRBJ1-1, with 8 bases lining up with TRBD1. Unmatched junction bases numbered 16, after V lost 4 bases and J lost 5 bases. Germline V CDR1 and CDR2: SGHNT, YYREEE (reference sequence). The CDR3 runs 17 residues. For the CDR3, the DNA is TGTGCCAGCAGCCTATCAGGGGGCCGCCGGGGTTGGACTGAAGCTTTCTTT. Its translation: CASSLSGGRRGWTEAFF.

The chain recombines TRBV27 with TRBJ1-1; 8 bases agree with TRBD1. Losses at the gene ends were 5 bases for V and 1 base for J; bases not matched to a gene: 9. CDR3 length equals 16 residues. Germline V CDR1 and CDR2: MNHEY, SMNVEV (reference sequence). DNA of the CDR3: TGTGCCAGCAGTACGGACAGGGATAAAACGAACACTGAAGCTTTCTTT. It is translated as CASSTDRDKTNTEAFF.

This clone was seen more than once but under ten times. The chain is built from TRBV2 and TRBJ1-4; 10 bases agree with TRBD1. The CDR3 is made up of 15 amino acids. Looked up from germline, CDR1 is SNHLY and CDR2 is FYNNEI. V gave up 10 bases and J gave up 5 bases; unmatched junction bases: 10. CDR3 nucleotides: TGTGCCACCGAAGGGGTGGGACAGGGGAATGAAAAACTGTTTTTT. Amino acids: CATEGVGQGNEKLFF.

The table lists this clone with a few counts. The V and J genes are TRBV5-1 and TRBJ2-1; the D is unclear. Per the germline V gene, CDR1 is SGHRS and CDR2 is YFSETQ. The ends were cut back, 0 bases at V and 0 bases at J, with 13 bases in the middle. The CDR3 extends over 17 amino acids. CDR3 DNA sequence: TGCGCCAGCAGCTTGGCCCCTCTTTCCAGCTCCTACAATGAGCAGTTCTTC. Protein product: CASSLAPLSSSYNEQFF. Using reference TRBV5-1 and TRBJ2-1 for the parts outside the CDR3, the full variable domain is KAGVTQTPRYLIKTRGQQVTLSCSPISGHRSVSWYQQTPGQGLQFLFEYFSETQRNKGNFPGRFSGRQFSNSRSEMNVSTLELGDSALYLCASSLAPLSSSYNEQFFGPGTRLTVL.

The chain employs TRBV10-2 and TRBJ2-1; D may be TRBD2 (6 bases). This CDR3 region has 15 residues. Germline V lookup: CDR1 WSHSY, CDR2 SAAADI. Trimming took off 4 bases at V and 0 bases at J, with 10 bases between the two ends. The CDR3 DNA sequence: TGCGCCAGCAGTGTTTACGGGAGCTCCTACAATGAGCAGTTCTTC. Its protein product is CASSVYGSSYNEQFF.

The chain uses TRBV9 and TRBJ1-1; D call uncertain. V lost 0 bases and J 2 bases, leaving 5 bases between the germline ends. The CDR3 consists of 13 residues. CDR1 SGDLS and CDR2 YYNGEE come from the germline V gene. CDR3 sequence (DNA): TGTGCCAGCAGCGTAGGTAGTAACACTGAAGCTTTCTTT. As protein: CASSVGSNTEAFF.

CDR3 loop: CASSYRAGNNYGYTF. The CDR3 region has the DNA TGCGCCAGCAGCTACCGGGCAGGGAATAACTATGGCTACACCTTC. The chain recombines TRBV5-1 with TRBJ1-2; TRBD1 is a possible D gene (5 bases). Looked up from germline, CDR1 is SGHRS and CDR2 is YFSETQ. Trimming removed 3 bases at V and 1 base at J, with 13 bases between. This CDR3 region has 15 residues.

This clone was counted a few times. The chain carries TRBV18 and TRBJ2-2, with 9 bases fitting TRBD2. This CDR3 spans 17 amino acids. Trimming cost V 3 bases and J 0 bases; bases outside gene matches: 5. Per germline, CDR1 KGHSH and CDR2 LQKENI. CDR3 in amino acids: CASSPPSGTTNTGELFF. CDR3 nucleotides: TGTGCCAGCTCACCTCCTAGCGGGACGACGAACACCGGGGAGCTGTTTTTT.

V gene TRBV2 combines with J gene TRBJ1-5; 8 positions match TRBD1. V lost 11 bases to trimming and J lost 5 bases; unmatched junction nucleotides: 8. Germline CDR1 SNHLY, CDR2 FYNNEI. This CDR3 contains 13 residues. The CDR3 region has the DNA TGTGCCTCAACAAAGGACAGGGATCAGCCCCAGCATTTT. Translation: CASTKDRDQPQHF.

The gene calls are TRBV6-5 and TRBJ2-7, with TRBD1 matching over 8 bases. In germline, CDR1 is MNHEY, CDR2 SVGAGI. The CDR3 runs 15 residues. V trimming: 5 bases; J trimming: 3 bases; junction bases outside the gene matches: 9. The CDR3 DNA reads TGTGCCAGCAGTGCCGGGACAGGACACAACTACGAGCAGTACTTC. The encoded protein is CASSAGTGHNYEQYF.

The V and J genes are TRBV15 and TRBJ2-5; 7 bases are a match to TRBD1. This CDR3 region has 15 residues. The J segment lost 3 bases and the V segment lost 5 bases, leaving 9 bases of the junction unmatched. Germline V gene sequence: CDR1 LNHNV, CDR2 YYDKDF (reference sequence). CDR3 loop: CATSSLGGREETQYF. The CDR3 DNA sequence: TGTGCCACCAGCTCCCTAGGGGGCAGAGAAGAGACCCAGTACTTC.

This rearrangement joins TRBV30 to TRBJ1-6; the match to TRBD1 covers 8 bases. Germline lookup yields CDR1 GTSNPN and CDR2 SVGIG (reference sequence). The J segment lost 8 bases and the V segment lost 1 base, leaving 10 bases of the junction unmatched. The CDR3 totals 16 residues. This CDR3 is CAWSEGSGGLYSPLHF. The CDR3 DNA is TGTGCCTGGAGTGAGGGGTCAGGGGGCCTGTATTCACCCCTCCACTTT.

The chain is built from TRBV5-1 and TRBJ2-7; 10 bases are a match to TRBD2. Germline loops: CDR1 SGHRS, CDR2 YFSETQ. Trimming at V came to 3 bases and at J to 4 bases, leaving 7 bases not matched to a gene. The CDR3 consists of 15 residues. In DNA, the CDR3 is TGCGCCAGCAGCTCACCTAGCGGGGGTATTTACGAGCAGTACTTC. This sequence encodes CASSSPSGGIYEQYF.

The V call is TRBV5-1, the J call TRBJ1-6, with 7 bases fitting TRBD1. The CDR3 contains 13 residues. The germline V gene has CDR1 SGHRS and CDR2 YFSETQ. With V trimmed by 3 bases and J by 14 bases, 8 bases remained unmatched. CDR3: CASSSEGAGALHF. The DNA of the CDR3 is TGCGCCAGCAGCTCGGAGGGGGCAGGGGCCCTCCACTTT. Looking up the rest from reference TRBV5-1 and TRBJ1-6 gives the full variable domain: KAGVTQTPRYLIKTRGQQVTLSCSPISGHRSVSWYQQTPGQGLQFLFEYFSETQRNKGNFPGRFSGRQFSNSRSEMNVSTLELGDSALYLCASSSEGAGALHFGNGTRLTVT.

The chain joins TRBV28 to TRBJ1-4; a weak D match, TRBD1 (5 bases). The CDR3 has 16 amino acids. Between the trimmed V and J ends, which lost 3 bases and 2 bases, there was a span of 13 bases. Per germline, CDR1 MDHEN and CDR2 SYDVKM. The CDR3 nucleotides are TGTGCCAGCAGTTTCTCTTGGGGGGTCACTAATGAAAAACTGTTTTTT. It translates to CASSFSWGVTNEKLFF.

The chain uses TRBV6-1 and TRBJ1-4, with 7 bases identical to TRBD1. Trimming removed 4 bases from V and 7 bases from J; junction bases left unmatched: 3. CDR1 and CDR2 (germline): MNHNS, SASEGT. This CDR3 has 13 residues. CDR3 in amino acids: CASSATGLEKLFF. The DNA of the CDR3 is TGTGCCAGCAGTGCGACAGGGCTTGAAAAACTGTTTTTT.

This chain uses TRBV6-5 with TRBJ2-3; D is uncertain. Germline CDR1 reads MNHEY; CDR2 reads SVGAGI. The CDR3 runs to 15 residues. The germline V and J ends were trimmed by 3 bases and 0 bases, with 10 bases remaining between them. The DNA of the CDR3 is TGTGCCAGCAGTTATCGGTTAGAAAGCACAGATACGCAGTATTTT. This sequence encodes CASSYRLESTDTQYF.

The chain is built from TRBV6-6 and TRBJ2-3, with 8 bases lining up with TRBD1. Germline trimming cut 11 bases from V and 6 bases from J; bases unmatched to any gene: 10. Germline V gene sequence: CDR1 MNHNY, CDR2 SVGAGI (reference sequence). The CDR3 length is 13 residues. The CDR3 loop reads CAQTGQVADTQYF. The CDR3 nucleotides are TGTGCCCAAACGGGACAGGTAGCCGATACGCAGTATTTT.